The sequence of this TCR beta chain was determined in a study of OX40 agonist ivuxolimab in advanced cancers. The overall study: As their treatment, patients were administered ivuxolimab, an agonistic anti-OX40 (CD134) antibody.

Turning to this clone: No antigen is known for it.

Measured with immunoSEQ multiplex PCR; TCRdb has only the in-frame clones, and not every one. There are roughly 70,000 clones in the sample; around 90% occur only once, and approximately 0.51% lies in the top ten. Study-wide findings and caveats: The mean number of expanded clones was higher in CD8+ T cells than in CD4+.

Per the germline V gene, CDR1 is KGHSH and CDR2 is LQKENI. The CDR3 runs 15 residues. Losses at the gene ends were 3 bases for V and 4 bases for J; bases not matched to a gene: 3. The specimen was CD4+ or CD8+ T cells sorted from blood, collected in a trial of the OX40 agonist ivuxolimab. J is TRBJ1-5 and V is TRBV18; TRBD1 agrees at 10 bases. The sequence was obtained from an adult with an advanced solid tumor such as melanoma, head and neck, liver or kidney cancer. The CDR3 DNA reads TGTGCCAGCTCACCCAGACAGGGGGCGAATCAGCCCCAGCATTTT. Its protein product is CASSPRQGANQPQHF.